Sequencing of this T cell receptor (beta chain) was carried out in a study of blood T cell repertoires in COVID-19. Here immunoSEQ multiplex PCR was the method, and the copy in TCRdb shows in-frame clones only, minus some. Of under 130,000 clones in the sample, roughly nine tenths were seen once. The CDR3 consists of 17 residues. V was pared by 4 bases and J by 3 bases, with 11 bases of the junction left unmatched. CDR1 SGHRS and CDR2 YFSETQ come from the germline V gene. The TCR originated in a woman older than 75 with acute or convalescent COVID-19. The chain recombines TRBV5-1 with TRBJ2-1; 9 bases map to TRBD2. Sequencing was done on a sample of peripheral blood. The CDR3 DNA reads TGCGCCAGCAGCCCATCTAAAGCGGGGGGTTTCTACAATGAGCAGTTCTTC. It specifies CASSPSKAGGFYNEQFF.